The present entry profiles one T cell receptor beta chain with its context. This clonotype was detected ten times or more. Its antigen is currently not known. Base-call qualities are not available, and no considerably larger clone is one nucleotide away. Spanning cysteine to phenylalanine, the CDR3 consists of 16 amino acids. Only CDR3 DNA remains: 48 bases, in frame from the first base. V and J are trimmed by 3 bases and 6 bases, and the gene matches miss 10 bases of the junction. CDR1 MGHRA and CDR2 YSYEKL are derived from the germline V gene. These data come from a study of T-cell reconstitution after alpha-beta-depleted transplantation in children (dated by TCRdb to the mid-2010s). About the study as a whole: Using TCR repertoire profiling, the study quantitatively followed how T-cell immune reconstitution unfolded in children after TCRalphabeta/CD19-depleted allogeneic hematopoietic cell transplantation. Findings and caveats that apply to the study as a whole: Apparently early alphabetaT-cell count recovery about two months after transplant reportedly relied on only several hundred rapidly expanded clones derived from non-depleted graft cells. Over the following months the frequencies of hyperexpanded clones went down, and after one year T-cell counts and TCRbeta diversity were mostly credited to newly produced T cells. In some patients, high TCRbeta diversity at day 60 was attributed to recipient T cells and intrathymic progenitors that had survived conditioning.

What the treatment or condition label conveys for this sample: allogeneic hematopoietic cell transplantation with graft depleted of TCRalphabeta T cells and CD19 B cells. Transplant recipients were children who received TCRalphabeta/CD19-depleted allogeneic hematopoietic cell grafts. Library generation was performed with PCR. TCRdb records Illumina HiSeq 2500 as the sequencer. To normalize quantification of the TCRbeta repertoire, the TCR libraries were built with molecular barcoding that relied on unique molecular identifiers. The public reads were quality trimmed at Q25 with fastp and then assembled into clones with MiXCR by TCRdb, keeping productive beta chains. Each record represents a unique CDR3 protein, reported with the most common genes and DNA among its rows. The sample yields about 440,000 distinct CDR3 sequences; over 40% were counted once. The ten largest clones represent 25% to 30% of the sample.

The V and J genes are TRBV4-1 and TRBJ1-2, and TRBD1 matches 10 of the central bases. This TCR derives from a girl aged 2-10 years with aplastic anemia, due to receive a stem cell transplant. Sample: PBMCs, taken before TCRalphabeta/CD19-depleted stem cell transplant. The DNA is as follows: TGCGCCAGCAGCCAGACCTCCGGGACAGGGGTCAATGGCTACACCTTC. This encodes CASSQTSGTGVNGYTF.